Listed below are T cell receptor beta chains from one sample, sequenced in a study of T cell responses to AZD1222 COVID-19 vaccine. Profiled with immunoSEQ multiplex PCR; TCRdb holds only in-frame clones, not every one. The sample carries roughly 56,000 clones, approximately 83% recorded once. Here the sequenced sample was peripheral blood, taken on day 0 of AZD1222 vaccination. The receptors originated from an adult in good health. The CDR3 runs from the conserved cysteine through the conserved F or W. Fields, in order: D gene, J gene, CDR3 length, V gene, CDR3 protein, CDR3 DNA. A D gene is named only where the DNA matches it firmly.

d_gene: NA
j_gene: TRBJ1-4
len: 15
v_gene: TRBV27
CDR3aa: CASSSDPPWGEKLFF
CDR3nt: TGTGCCAGCAGTTCAGACCCCCCGTGGGGTGAAAAACTGTTTTTT

d_gene: NA
j_gene: TRBJ1-1
len: 11
v_gene: TRBV2
CDR3aa: CASSEFTEAFF
CDR3nt: TGTGCCAGCAGTGAATTCACTGAAGCTTTCTTT

d_gene: TRBD1
j_gene: TRBJ2-1
len: 18
v_gene: TRBV5-4
CDR3aa: CASSTPQGQGGLGTEQFF
CDR3nt: TGTGCCAGCAGCACCCCCCAGGGACAGGGTGGTCTCGGAACTGAGCAGTTCTTC

d_gene: NA
j_gene: TRBJ2-2
len: 15
v_gene: TRBV7-8
CDR3aa: CASSLWAGETGELFF
CDR3nt: TGTGCCAGCAGCTTATGGGCAGGGGAGACCGGGGAGCTGTTTTTT

d_gene: NA
j_gene: TRBJ2-4
len: 10
v_gene: TRBV20-1
CDR3aa: CSAAKNIQYF
CDR3nt: TGCAGTGCAGCCAAAAACATTCAGTACTTC

d_gene: NA
j_gene: TRBJ2-3
len: 14
v_gene: TRBV6-5
CDR3aa: CASSLDWDTDTQYF
CDR3nt: TGTGCCAGCAGTTTGGACTGGGACACAGATACGCAGTATTTT

d_gene: NA
j_gene: TRBJ2-7
len: 12
v_gene: TRBV27
CDR3aa: CASSGGGYEQYF
CDR3nt: TGTGCCAGCAGCGGGGGTGGCTACGAGCAGTACTTC

d_gene: TRBD1
j_gene: TRBJ2-7
len: 15
v_gene: TRBV28
CDR3aa: CASSLHGTGSYEQYF
CDR3nt: TGTGCCAGCAGTTTGCACGGGACAGGGTCCTACGAGCAGTACTTC

d_gene: NA
j_gene: TRBJ1-2
len: 12
v_gene: TRBV7-8
CDR3aa: CASSPDVQSRTF
CDR3nt: TGTGCCAGCAGCCCGGACGTGCAAAGTCGCACCTTC

d_gene: TRBD2
j_gene: TRBJ2-7
len: 15
v_gene: TRBV2
CDR3aa: CASSERASGGLEQYF
CDR3nt: TGTGCCAGCAGTGAAAGAGCTAGCGGAGGGCTCGAGCAGTACTTC

d_gene: NA
j_gene: TRBJ1-4
len: 15
v_gene: TRBV2
CDR3aa: CASSDRPATNEKLFF
CDR3nt: TGTGCCAGCAGTGACAGACCTGCAACTAATGAAAAACTGTTTTTT

d_gene: NA
j_gene: TRBJ1-2
len: 19
v_gene: TRBV4-1
CDR3aa: CASSLSPIPGDRATRGYTF
CDR3nt: TGCGCCAGCAGCCTAAGTCCGATTCCCGGGGATAGGGCGACTCGGGGCTACACCTTC